One sample yielded the 22 T cell receptor beta chains listed below, sequenced in a study of molecular identifiers for immune sequencing clone quantification (dated by TCRdb to 2016 to 2018). The library was prepared using PCR. For sequencing, a NextSeq 500 was employed. TCRdb reran the public reads through fastp at Q25 and MiXCR, keeping productive beta chains. Rows merge per CDR3 protein into single entries with the most common DNA and genes. For this sample there are some 680,000 distinct CDR3 sequences; 25% appear just once. The leading ten clones occupy 0.75% to 0.8% of the sample. Source material: naive CD8+ T cells from blood, with Jurkat cell RNA spiked in. The cell subset or site label, read with the paper, signifies: FACS-sorted CD8+CD4-CCR7+CD45RA+ naive T cells. The receptors stem from a human donor in good health. Some libraries in this study had Jurkat cell RNA spiked in.

This chain connects TRBV7-2 to TRBJ2-1; the D gene could be TRBD1 or TRBD2 (6 bases each). The CDR3 has 15 amino acids. Looked up from germline, CDR1 is SGHTA and CDR2 is FQGNSA. The V end was cut by 5 bases, the J end by 5 bases, with 16 bases between. The CDR3 DNA is TGTGCCAGCAGCCCCCTCGGGGGCACCGACAATGAGCAGTTCTTC. Translation: CASSPLGGTDNEQFF.

This clonotype occurred a few times. The V gene is TRBV6-6, the J gene TRBJ1-1; TRBD1 matches 10 bases. The length of the CDR3 is 15 residues. CDR1 and CDR2 from the germline V gene are MNHNY and SVGAGI (reference sequence). The trim removed 8 bases at V and 0 bases at J, leaving 6 bases unmatched. This chain's CDR3 is CASRRDRGLNTEAFF. As DNA, the CDR3 is TGTGCCAGCCGCCGGGACAGGGGTTTGAACACTGAAGCTTTCTTT.

Remarks on this clonotype: This may stem from a read error, because a much larger clone lies one nucleotide away. The chain uses TRBV5-6 and TRBJ1-1; D remains ambiguous. Germline CDR1 reads SGHDT; CDR2 reads YYEEEE. The CDR3 is made up of 13 amino acids. The CDR3: CASGLAVGAEAFF. The CDR3 nucleotides read TGTGCCAGCGGCTTGGCCGTCGGGGCTGAAGCTTTCTTT.

The chain employs TRBV6-6 and TRBJ1-5; D gene unclear. The ends were cut back, 4 bases at V and 8 bases at J, with 3 bases in the middle. The CDR3 runs 10 residues. The germline gives CDR1 MNHNY, CDR2 SVGAGI (reference sequence). In DNA, the CDR3 is TGTGCCAGCAGTTTTGAGCCCCAGCATTTT. This codes for CASSFEPQHF.

This clonotype was seen once. A much larger clone sits a single nucleotide away, making a read error possible. The chain joins TRBV4-1 to TRBJ1-2; TRBD1 is a possible D gene (5 bases). The CDR3 is 15 amino acids. Germline V gene sequence: CDR1 MGHRA, CDR2 YSYEKL. The DNA for the CDR3 is TGCGGCAGCAGCCAAGATAGTGGAGGGGTCTATGGCTACACCTTC. Amino acids: CGSSQDSGGVYGYTF.

This rearrangement joins TRBV4-3 to TRBJ2-1; 8 bases align to TRBD1. V lost 2 bases to trimming and J lost 6 bases; unmatched junction nucleotides: 6. The length of the CDR3 is 15 residues. Germline CDR1 LGHNA, CDR2 YSLEER. The CDR3 DNA is TGCGCCAGCAGCCAACGGACAGGGTCTAGCAATGAGCAGTTCTTC. Translating gives CASSQRTGSSNEQFF.

This sequence joins TRBV19 and TRBJ2-5; D is ambiguous. CDR1 and CDR2 (germline): LNHDA, SQIVND (reference sequence). The length of the CDR3 is 14 residues. V dropped 4 bases and J dropped 0 bases, with 9 bases sitting between them. The CDR3 DNA is TGTGCCAGTAGTACCCTGGGTTACCAAGAGACCCAGTACTTC. It is translated as CASSTLGYQETQYF.

This clonotype was observed at least ten times. This chain joins TRBV2 and TRBJ2-5; the match to TRBD1 covers 7 bases. With 2 bases clipped from V and 2 bases from J, the junction kept 5 bases outside the gene matches. The CDR3 length is 15 residues. The germline CDR1 and CDR2 sequences are SNHLY and FYNNEI. Written as DNA, the CDR3 is TGTGCCAGCAGTGAATGGAAGACAGGGCAAGAGACCCAGTACTTC. Its protein product is CASSEWKTGQETQYF.

This clonotype was counted between two and nine times. This sequence joins TRBV6-5 and TRBJ2-1; a weak D match, TRBD2 (5 bases). The CDR3 spans 13 residues. Per germline, CDR1 MNHEY and CDR2 SVGAGI. V lost 2 bases to trimming and J lost 6 bases, with 8 bases between them. This chain's CDR3 is CASSYGSRNEQFF. CDR3 coding DNA: TGTGCCAGCAGTTACGGGAGCCGCAATGAGCAGTTCTTC.

This clonotype was counted only a few times. A much larger clone differs from this one at a single base, so this may be a read error. J is TRBJ2-2 and V is TRBV29-1; 7 bases agree with TRBD2. The CDR3 length is 15 residues. Germline loops: CDR1 SQVTM, CDR2 ANQGSEA. CDR3: CSVGPSGPNTEELFF. The CDR3 DNA reads TGCAGCGTTGGACCTAGCGGTCCGAACACCGAGGAGCTGTTTTTT.

This clonotype was observed at least ten times. This rearrangement joins TRBV9 to TRBJ2-3; D is undetermined. This CDR3 is 15 amino acids long. Germline V gene data show CDR1 as SGDLS and CDR2 as YYNGEE. V was clipped by 0 bases and J by 0 bases, with 8 bases between them. CDR3 protein: CASSVEWGSTDTQYF. CDR3 coding DNA: TGTGCCAGCAGCGTAGAATGGGGTAGCACAGATACGCAGTATTTT.

The chain carries TRBV6-5 and TRBJ1-1; 8 nucleotides match TRBD1. Germline assignment: CDR1 MNHEY and CDR2 SVGAGI. V shed 2 bases and J 7 bases; nucleotides not matched to a gene: 3. The CDR3 spans 13 residues. The CDR3: CASSYTGGIEAFF. The CDR3 nucleotides read TGTGCCAGCAGTTACACAGGGGGTATTGAAGCTTTCTTT.

In this sample, this clonotype turned up many times. The J gene is TRBJ2-7, the V gene TRBV7-9; no clear D gene. This CDR3 is built from 14 residues. Between the trimmed V and J ends, which lost 2 bases and 3 bases, there was a span of 11 bases. Germline-derived CDR1 and CDR2 are SEHNR and FQNEAQ (reference sequence). The CDR3 loop reads CASSLKDRHYEQYF. DNA of the CDR3: TGTGCCAGCAGCTTAAAGGACCGACACTACGAGCAGTACTTC. Combining the CDR3 with reference TRBV7-9 and TRBJ2-7 gives the whole variable domain DTGVSQNPRHKITKRGQNVTFRCDPISEHNRLYWYRQTLGQGPEFLTYFQNEAQLEKSRLLSDRFSAERPKGSFSTLEIQRTEQGDSAMYLCASSLKDRHYEQYFGPGTRLTVT.

This clonotype was observed at least ten times. The rearrangement joins TRBV5-1 to TRBJ2-3; the match to TRBD2 covers 11 bases. J was trimmed by 3 bases and V by 2 bases; bases with no gene match: 11. The CDR3 spans 18 residues. CDR1 and CDR2 (germline): SGHRS, YFSETQ. As DNA, the CDR3 is TGCGCCAGCAGCTTTCTGGGACTAGCGGAAATTCTAACAGATACGCAGTATTTT. Amino acid sequence: CASSFLGLAEILTDTQYF.

This clonotype was observed once. One base away lies a much larger clone, so this may be a sequencing read error. The rearrangement joins TRBV20-1 to TRBJ2-7; perhaps TRBD1 as D (6 bases). This CDR3 region has 14 residues. Germline loops: CDR1 DFQATT, CDR2 SNEGSKA (reference sequence). V lost 3 bases and J 2 bases, leaving 14 bases between the germline ends. As DNA, the CDR3 is TGCAGTGCTAGGGGCCGGGACACCCCCTACGAGCAGTACTTC. Its translation is CSARGRDTPYEQYF.

This clonotype came up once. The V call is TRBV7-9, the J call TRBJ2-1; 12 bases match TRBD2. V lost 7 bases and J lost 5; bases outside the gene matches: 6. The germline V gene encodes CDR1 SEHNR and CDR2 FQNEAQ (reference sequence). CDR3 length equals 15 residues. CDR3 sequence reads: CASKGGLAGNNEQFF. Written as DNA, the CDR3 is TGTGCCAGCAAAGGGGGACTAGCGGGTAACAATGAGCAGTTCTTC.

A note on this clonotype: Just one base apart from a much larger clone, this may be a read error. The rearrangement joins TRBV28 to TRBJ1-1, with 7 positions matching TRBD1. Germline V gives CDR1 MDHEN, CDR2 SYDVKM. The junction had 14 bases not matched to a gene; V was cut back by 7 bases and J by 3 bases. CDR3 length: 16 amino acids. The CDR3 nucleotides are TGTGCCAGCAACTATACATTGGACAGGCCTGACACTGAAGCTTTCTTT. This translates into CASNYTLDRPDTEAFF.

V usage is TRBV7-9 and J usage is TRBJ2-2; 8 bases match TRBD1. V lost 4 bases, J lost 6 bases, and 13 bases stayed unmatched. The CDR3 extends over 17 amino acids. Germline V CDR1 and CDR2: SEHNR, FQNEAQ (reference sequence). In DNA form, the CDR3 reads TGTGCCAGCAGCTCCGCTGAGTTGACAGGGGTTCCCGGGGAGCTGTTTTTT. This gives the protein CASSSAELTGVPGELFF.

J is TRBJ2-1 and V is TRBV4-3; possible D gene TRBD2, 5 bases. With 1 base removed from V and 9 bases from J, the gap between germline ends came to 13 bases. The CDR3 extends over 14 amino acids. Germline values: CDR1 LGHNA, CDR2 YSLEER. The CDR3 DNA follows: TGCGCCAGCAGCCAAGTTGGCTTGGCGGGTGAGCAGTTCTTC. This gives the protein CASSQVGLAGEQFF.

The rearrangement uses TRBV10-3 and TRBJ2-1; D call uncertain. The CDR3 length is 11 residues. Germline assignment: CDR1 ENHRY and CDR2 SYGVKD. V gave up 2 bases and J gave up 5 bases, with 1 base separating them. CDR3 DNA sequence: TGTGCCATCAGTGAGGACAATGAGCAGTTCTTC. This encodes CAISEDNEQFF.

The rearrangement links TRBV12-3 or TRBV12-4 to TRBJ2-1; 9 nucleotides agree with TRBD1. Unmatched junction bases numbered 8, after V lost 8 bases and J lost 6 bases. The CDR3 spans 14 residues. The CDR3 here is CASLRTGAANEQFF. The CDR3 bases are TGTGCCAGCCTTCGGACAGGGGCTGCCAATGAGCAGTTCTTC.

The CDR3 region has the DNA TGCAGTGCTATCGAGATAGGGGAATTATCGCAAGAGACCCAGTACTTC. Translating it yields CSAIEIGELSQETQYF. This chain joins TRBV20-1 and TRBJ2-5, with D tentatively TRBD1 (5 bases). V was trimmed by 4 bases and J by 2 bases, leaving 20 bases between them. Per the germline V gene, CDR1 is DFQATT and CDR2 is SNEGSKA (reference sequence). The CDR3 has 16 residues.